These T cell receptor beta chains were read from a single sample in a study of T cells after posttransplantation cyclophosphamide. Profiled with immunoSEQ multiplex PCR; TCRdb holds only in-frame clones, not every one. The sample includes 30,000 to 40,000 clones, approximately 90% seen only once; the top ten take approximately 15%. Material for sequencing was PBMCs. The receptors were sampled from a woman between 40 and 50 years old with a blood cancer, CMV-positive, and with a related stem cell donor. CDR3s include the opening cysteine and the closing phenylalanine or tryptophan. A D gene is named only where the DNA matches it firmly. Rows give clone size only sometimes, using once, few, many, or a class for an expanded clone.

v_gene: TRBV2; len: 13; abundance: once; d_gene: -; j_gene: TRBJ1-2; CDR3nt: TGTGCCAGCAGCTTGGAGCTAATGGATGGCTACACCTTC; CDR3aa: CASSLELMDGYTF
v_gene: TRBV6-5; len: 13; abundance: -; d_gene: -; j_gene: TRBJ1-1; CDR3nt: TGTGCCAGCAGACGTCCTCAGGGGTATGAAGCTTTCTTT; CDR3aa: CASRRPQGYEAFF
v_gene: TRBV7-9; len: 18; abundance: -; d_gene: TRBD2; j_gene: TRBJ2-3; CDR3nt: TGTGCCAGCAGCTCAGGGCCACCCTTTAGCGGGGAAGCAGATACGCAGTATTTT; CDR3aa: CASSSGPPFSGEADTQYF
v_gene: TRBV4-3; len: 14; abundance: -; d_gene: TRBD1; j_gene: TRBJ2-7; CDR3nt: TGCGCCAGCAGCCCAGACAGGGGGTCCTACGAGCAGTACTTC; CDR3aa: CASSPDRGSYEQYF
v_gene: TRBV2; len: 13; abundance: once; d_gene: -; j_gene: TRBJ1-2; CDR3nt: TGTGCCAGCCAGACCTCAGGGCAGGGTGGCTACACCTTC; CDR3aa: CASQTSGQGGYTF
v_gene: TRBV27; len: 14; abundance: -; d_gene: TRBD1; j_gene: TRBJ1-4; CDR3nt: TGTGCCAGCAGTTTTGGGGTCAGGGGGGAAAAACTGTTTTTT; CDR3aa: CASSFGVRGEKLFF
v_gene: TRBV29-1; len: 13; abundance: -; d_gene: -; j_gene: TRBJ2-6; CDR3nt: TGCAGCGTGAGCATCTCTGGGGCCAACGTCCTGACTTTC; CDR3aa: CSVSISGANVLTF
v_gene: TRBV5-6; len: 16; abundance: -; d_gene: -; j_gene: TRBJ2-7; CDR3nt: TGTGCCAGCAGCGCCGGGGGTCTTATAATCTCCTACGAGCAGTACTTC; CDR3aa: CASSAGGLIISYEQYF
v_gene: TRBV6-5; len: 14; abundance: -; d_gene: -; j_gene: TRBJ1-2; CDR3nt: TGTGCCAGCAGTGTAAACAGGGATAACTATGGCTACACCTTC; CDR3aa: CASSVNRDNYGYTF
v_gene: TRBV19; len: 16; abundance: -; d_gene: TRBD2; j_gene: TRBJ2-5; CDR3nt: TGTGCCAGTAGTTTCTCGCGGGGGGGGCCCCCAGAGACCCAGTACTTC; CDR3aa: CASSFSRGGPPETQYF
v_gene: TRBV4-3; len: 18; abundance: -; d_gene: -; j_gene: TRBJ2-4; CDR3nt: TGCGCCAGCAGCCCCCTGGGGGGGGCCGACAGGGCCAAAAACATTCAGTACTTC; CDR3aa: CASSPLGGADRAKNIQYF
v_gene: TRBV9; len: 14; abundance: -; d_gene: TRBD1; j_gene: TRBJ1-1; CDR3nt: TGTGCCAGCAGCGTGACAGGGGTCGGGACTGAAGCTTTCTTT; CDR3aa: CASSVTGVGTEAFF
v_gene: TRBV9; len: 13; abundance: -; d_gene: -; j_gene: TRBJ2-7; CDR3nt: TGTGCCAGCAGCGTAGGGACAGCCTACGAGCAGTACTTC; CDR3aa: CASSVGTAYEQYF
v_gene: TRBV15; len: 17; abundance: -; d_gene: -; j_gene: TRBJ1-1; CDR3nt: TGTGCCACCAGCAGAGTGTTAACAGGGCGAATGAACACTGAAGCTTTCTTT; CDR3aa: CATSRVLTGRMNTEAFF
v_gene: TRBV5-1; len: 17; abundance: -; d_gene: TRBD1; j_gene: TRBJ2-1; CDR3nt: TGCGCCAGCAGCCCGCGAGGACAGGGGGGTCCTTACAATGAGCAGTTCTTC; CDR3aa: CASSPRGQGGPYNEQFF
v_gene: TRBV7-6; len: 13; abundance: -; d_gene: TRBD1; j_gene: TRBJ1-2; CDR3nt: TGTGCCAGCAGTTTACAGGGGGCGCATGGCTACACCTTC; CDR3aa: CASSLQGAHGYTF
v_gene: TRBV27; len: 13; abundance: -; d_gene: -; j_gene: TRBJ2-1; CDR3nt: TGTGCCAGCAGTGGACTCTCCTACAATGAGCAGTTCTTC; CDR3aa: CASSGLSYNEQFF
v_gene: TRBV5-4; len: 17; abundance: -; d_gene: TRBD1; j_gene: TRBJ2-2; CDR3nt: TGTGCCAGCAGCCCCAAACAGGGGACAGGGGGCACTGGGGAGCTGTTTTTT; CDR3aa: CASSPKQGTGGTGELFF
v_gene: TRBV9; len: 14; abundance: -; d_gene: TRBD2; j_gene: TRBJ2-5; CDR3nt: TGTGCCAGCAGCGCGGGGGGGATACAAGAGACCCAGTACTTC; CDR3aa: CASSAGGIQETQYF
v_gene: TRBV6-5; len: 14; abundance: -; d_gene: -; j_gene: TRBJ1-4; CDR3nt: TGTGCCAGCACCCGCTCGGCAACTAATGAAAAGCTGTTTTTT; CDR3aa: CASTRSATNEKLFF
v_gene: TRBV21-1; len: 15; abundance: -; d_gene: -; j_gene: TRBJ2-7; CDR3nt: TGTGCCAGCAGCCAAGGGAAGGGGGCGGGATACGAGCAGTACTTC; CDR3aa: CASSQGKGAGYEQYF
v_gene: TRBV7-3; len: 14; abundance: -; d_gene: -; j_gene: TRBJ1-1; CDR3nt: TGTGCCAGCAGCCGACAAGGGGGGGACACTGAAGCTTTCTTT; CDR3aa: CASSRQGGDTEAFF
v_gene: TRBV5-1; len: 19; abundance: -; d_gene: -; j_gene: TRBJ1-2; CDR3nt: TGCGCCAGCAGCCCGGGACTCCACCACCCCGTACAAGCCCTATATGGCTACACCTTC; CDR3aa: CASSPGLHHPVQALYGYTF
v_gene: TRBV29-1; len: 14; abundance: -; d_gene: TRBD1; j_gene: TRBJ2-7; CDR3nt: TGCAGCGTTGAATGGACAGGGAATCCCTACGAGCAGTACTTC; CDR3aa: CSVEWTGNPYEQYF
v_gene: TRBV5-4; len: 15; abundance: -; d_gene: TRBD2; j_gene: TRBJ2-7; CDR3nt: TGTGCCAGCAGCTCCGTTGGGCGGGGGGACTACGAGCAGTACTTC; CDR3aa: CASSSVGRGDYEQYF
v_gene: TRBV18; len: 14; abundance: once; d_gene: -; j_gene: TRBJ2-7; CDR3nt: TGTGCCAGCTCACCATCAGTCAGCTCCTACGAGCAGTACTTC; CDR3aa: CASSPSVSSYEQYF
v_gene: TRBV11-3; len: 13; abundance: -; d_gene: -; j_gene: TRBJ2-7; CDR3nt: TGTGCCAGCAGCTCGCGGTCTCGGAACGAGCAGTACTTC; CDR3aa: CASSSRSRNEQYF
v_gene: TRBV4-3; len: 12; abundance: -; d_gene: TRBD1; j_gene: TRBJ1-1; CDR3nt: TGCGCCAGCAGCCGCGTACAGGGGCGGGCTTTCTTT; CDR3aa: CASSRVQGRAFF
v_gene: TRBV6-5; len: 14; abundance: -; d_gene: -; j_gene: TRBJ1-2; CDR3nt: TGTGCCAGCAGTCCATGGGGGGGGACCTATGGCTACACCTTC; CDR3aa: CASSPWGGTYGYTF
v_gene: TRBV5-4; len: 16; abundance: -; d_gene: TRBD2; j_gene: TRBJ2-5; CDR3nt: TGTGCCAGCAGCCAGGGACTAGCGGGGTCCACGGAGACCCAGTACTTC; CDR3aa: CASSQGLAGSTETQYF
v_gene: TRBV7-7; len: 14; abundance: -; d_gene: TRBD1; j_gene: TRBJ2-7; CDR3nt: TGTGCTAGCAGCCCGGGACAGGGAATCTACGAGCAGTACTTC; CDR3aa: CASSPGQGIYEQYF
v_gene: TRBV27; len: 14; abundance: -; d_gene: -; j_gene: TRBJ1-1; CDR3nt: TGTGCCAGCAGTCCTCCGGCCCGGGTGGCTGAAGCTTTCTTT; CDR3aa: CASSPPARVAEAFF
v_gene: TRBV18; len: 15; abundance: -; d_gene: -; j_gene: TRBJ2-5; CDR3nt: TGTGCCAGCTCAGGCCGAGGGGACTACCAAGAGACCCAGTACTTC; CDR3aa: CASSGRGDYQETQYF
v_gene: TRBV15; len: 15; abundance: once; d_gene: -; j_gene: TRBJ1-5; CDR3nt: TGTGCCACCAGCAGAGGAGGGGGGGGCAATCAGCCCCAGCATTTT; CDR3aa: CATSRGGGGNQPQHF
v_gene: TRBV27; len: 14; abundance: -; d_gene: -; j_gene: TRBJ2-5; CDR3nt: TGTGCCAGCAGTTTACAGGGGCGAATCGAGACCCAGTACTTC; CDR3aa: CASSLQGRIETQYF
v_gene: TRBV11-3; len: 15; abundance: -; d_gene: -; j_gene: TRBJ2-3; CDR3nt: TGTGCCAGCAGCTTAGCGAGCGGATCCACAGATACGCAGTATTTT; CDR3aa: CASSLASGSTDTQYF
v_gene: TRBV2; len: 13; abundance: few; d_gene: -; j_gene: TRBJ1-5; CDR3nt: TGTGCCAGCAGCAACAGGGAAGATCAGCCCCAGCATTTT; CDR3aa: CASSNREDQPQHF
v_gene: TRBV6-5; len: 14; abundance: -; d_gene: TRBD1; j_gene: TRBJ1-5; CDR3nt: TGTGCCAGCAGTAACTTGGACAGGGGATCGCCCCAGCATTTT; CDR3aa: CASSNLDRGSPQHF
v_gene: TRBV11-2; len: 14; abundance: -; d_gene: -; j_gene: TRBJ1-2; CDR3nt: TGTGCCAGCAGTTCCACACGAATTAACTATGGCTACACCTTC; CDR3aa: CASSSTRINYGYTF
v_gene: TRBV28; len: 13; abundance: -; d_gene: -; j_gene: TRBJ1-1; CDR3nt: TGTGCCAGCTTCTCCGGGGGATTCACTGAAGCTTTCTTT; CDR3aa: CASFSGGFTEAFF
v_gene: TRBV25-1; len: 17; abundance: -; d_gene: TRBD2; j_gene: TRBJ2-3; CDR3nt: TGTGCCAGCAGTGTGACTAGCGGGGGTCTTGCTGGAGATACGCAGTATTTT; CDR3aa: CASSVTSGGLAGDTQYF
v_gene: TRBV2; len: 16; abundance: -; d_gene: -; j_gene: TRBJ1-5; CDR3nt: TGTGCCAGCAGTGAAAATAGGGGGGGAGGCAATCAGCCCCAGCATTTT; CDR3aa: CASSENRGGGNQPQHF
v_gene: TRBV1; len: 18; abundance: -; d_gene: -; j_gene: TRBJ1-1; CDR3nt: TGCACCAGCAGCCAAGCCGGCAGGGAACGCATGTGGAACACTGAAGCTTTCTTT; CDR3aa: CTSSQAGRERMWNTEAFF
v_gene: TRBV9; len: 10; abundance: -; d_gene: -; j_gene: TRBJ1-2; CDR3nt: TGTGCCAGCAGCGGCGGCGGCTACACCTTC; CDR3aa: CASSGGGYTF
v_gene: TRBV2; len: 15; abundance: -; d_gene: TRBD2; j_gene: TRBJ2-1; CDR3nt: TGTGCCAGCAGCCCCCCCCGGGGGGGCAACAATGAGCAGTTCTTC; CDR3aa: CASSPPRGGNNEQFF
v_gene: TRBV2; len: 13; abundance: -; d_gene: TRBD2; j_gene: TRBJ2-7; CDR3nt: TGTGCCAGCAGTCAATTCGGGGGGTCGCAGCTCTACTTC; CDR3aa: CASSQFGGSQLYF
v_gene: TRBV7-8; len: 15; abundance: -; d_gene: TRBD2; j_gene: TRBJ2-7; CDR3nt: TGTGCCAGCAGCGCCGGGACTAGCGGGGGCTACGAGCAGTACTTC; CDR3aa: CASSAGTSGGYEQYF
v_gene: TRBV5-5; len: 17; abundance: -; d_gene: TRBD1; j_gene: TRBJ1-2; CDR3nt: TGTGCCAGCAGCTTCCTTAGTTGGACAGGGGATAACTATGGCTACACCTTC; CDR3aa: CASSFLSWTGDNYGYTF